The entry that follows covers one TCR beta chain sequence. Other DNA sequences in this sample translate to the same CDR3. Trimming took 5 bases from V and 1 from J; bases not matched to a gene: 4. Germline V gene data show CDR1 as SGHRS and CDR2 as YFSETQ. CDR3 length equals 14 residues. Some clones are missing from TCRdb's copy, which holds only in-frame ones; the method was immunoSEQ multiplex PCR. The table records about 70,000 clones, 90% of them present only once. The record originates from a study of cytotoxic CD8 clonotypes in ibrutinib-treated CLL. The clonotype originates from a human donor with chronic lymphocytic leukemia. The starting material was PBMCs, obtained after 12 months of ibrutinib treatment. This rearrangement joins TRBV5-1 to TRBJ1-1; 8 bases line up with TRBD1. The CDR3 nucleotides read TGCGCCAGCAGTTCAGGACAGGGGAACACTGAAGCTTTCTTT. Its translation is CASSSGQGNTEAFF.